This section outlines one TCR beta chain sequence together with its context. Sequencing used immunoSEQ v3.0 at survey level. TCRdb's copy holds only in-frame clones and misses some; the assay was immunoSEQ multiplex PCR. The sample consists of some 17,000 clones, approximately 79% of them appearing once. The length of the CDR3 is 13 residues. V dropped 7 bases and J dropped 0 bases, with 12 bases sitting between them. The germline gives CDR1 SQVTM, CDR2 ANQGSEA. The entry originates in a study of long-term antiretroviral therapy in people with HIV. This TCR came from a man younger than 35 with HIV. Sequencing used unsorted PBMCs, obtained 0.1 years after starting antiretroviral therapy. This chain links TRBV29-1 with TRBJ1-1; possibly TRBD1 for D (6 bases). CDR3 nucleotide sequence: TGCAGCGCCCTGGGGGGCATGAACACTGAAGCTTTCTTT. Residues: CSALGGMNTEAFF.